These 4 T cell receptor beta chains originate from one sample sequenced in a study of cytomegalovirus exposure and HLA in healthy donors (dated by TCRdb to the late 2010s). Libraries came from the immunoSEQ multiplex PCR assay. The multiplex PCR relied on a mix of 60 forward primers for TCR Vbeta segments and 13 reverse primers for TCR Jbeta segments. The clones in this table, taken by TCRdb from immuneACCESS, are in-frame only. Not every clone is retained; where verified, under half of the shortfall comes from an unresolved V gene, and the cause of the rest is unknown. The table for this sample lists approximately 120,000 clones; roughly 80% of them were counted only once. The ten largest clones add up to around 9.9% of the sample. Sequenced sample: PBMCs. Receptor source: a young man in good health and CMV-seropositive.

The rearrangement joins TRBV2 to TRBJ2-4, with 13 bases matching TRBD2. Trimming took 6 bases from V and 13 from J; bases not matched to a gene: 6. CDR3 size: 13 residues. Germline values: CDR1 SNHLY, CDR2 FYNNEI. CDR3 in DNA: TGTGCCAGCAGCTTAGGACTAGCGGGAGAGCAGTACTTC. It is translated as CASSLGLAGEQYF.

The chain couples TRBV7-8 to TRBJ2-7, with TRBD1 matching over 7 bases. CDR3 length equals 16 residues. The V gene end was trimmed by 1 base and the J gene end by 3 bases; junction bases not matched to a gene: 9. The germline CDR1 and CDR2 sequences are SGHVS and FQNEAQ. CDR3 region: CASSLVLTGTDYEQYF. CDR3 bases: TGTGCCAGCAGCTTAGTTCTGACCGGGACAGACTACGAGCAGTACTTC.

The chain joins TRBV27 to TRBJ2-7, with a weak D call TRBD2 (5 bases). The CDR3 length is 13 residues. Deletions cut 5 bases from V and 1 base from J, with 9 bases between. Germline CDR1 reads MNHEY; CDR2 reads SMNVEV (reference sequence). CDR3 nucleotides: TGTGCCAGCAGTCCCCGGACTTCCTACGAGCAGTACTTC. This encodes CASSPRTSYEQYF.

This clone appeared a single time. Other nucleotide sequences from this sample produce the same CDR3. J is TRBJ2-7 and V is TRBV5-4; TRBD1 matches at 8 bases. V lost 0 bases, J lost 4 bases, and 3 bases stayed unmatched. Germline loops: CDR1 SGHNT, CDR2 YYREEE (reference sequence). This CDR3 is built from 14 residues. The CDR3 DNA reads TGTGCCAGCAGCTTGGCAGGGGGCGGTTACGAGCAGTACTTC. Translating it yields CASSLAGGGYEQYF.